This T cell receptor (beta chain) was identified in a study of cytomegalovirus exposure and HLA in healthy donors. To note about this clone: Antigen unknown.

The CDR3 is 13 amino acids. V gave up 4 bases and J gave up 4 bases, with 9 bases separating them. Germline loops: CDR1 SGHNT, CDR2 YYREEE (reference sequence). The repertoire was sequenced with immunoSEQ multiplex PCR; TCRdb's copy has only in-frame clones and lacks some. The table lists 300,000 or so clones, 88% of them singletons, with around 0.91% in the top ten. Study-level results: Altogether, 160 or so TCR beta chains were recorded as cytomegalovirus-associated. That first-cohort TCR clusters tended to co-occur in the roughly 130 validation repertoires was found in a later analysis.

The sequence was obtained from a young man in good health and CMV-seronegative. The material sequenced was PBMCs. The chain links TRBV5-4 to TRBJ2-1; a possible D gene is TRBD2 (6 bases). CDR3 in DNA: TGTGCCAGCAGCATGGGACTTTACAATGAGCAGTTCTTC. It codes for CASSMGLYNEQFF.